This is a list of T cell receptor beta chains from one sample in a study of T cells in tuberculosis. Data came from immunoSEQ multiplex PCR; TCRdb stores just in-frame clones and leaves some out. The data contain about 59,000 clones, 80% to 85% of them seen just once; the ten biggest clones take up around 13%. The sample consisted of CD1b-GMM tetramer-negative cells sorted from PBMCs. The receptor source for this set is an adult woman with latent tuberculosis. Each CDR3 is given with its conserved first and last residue. Fields, in order: CDR3 protein, CDR3 DNA, clone size, J gene, V gene, CDR3 length, D gene. D genes are given only for firm matches. Size is omitted from some rows. Given values are once, few, many or a class for expanded clones.

CDR3: CATSTEDSVETQYF
DNA: TGTGCCACCAGCACGGAGGACAGTGTGGAGACCCAGTACTTC
size: NA
J: TRBJ2-5
V: TRBV15
length: 14
D: NA

CDR3: CASRTTENSNQPQHF
DNA: TGTGCCAGTAGAACGACAGAAAATAGCAATCAGCCCCAGCATTTT
size: NA
J: TRBJ1-5
V: TRBV19
length: 15
D: NA

CDR3: CAISESGEDWRPEAFF
DNA: TGTGCCATCAGTGAGTCTGGAGAGGATTGGAGGCCTGAAGCTTTCTTT
size: NA
J: TRBJ1-1
V: TRBV10-3
length: 16
D: NA

CDR3: CASGSSGANVLTF
DNA: TGTGCTAGTGGGAGCTCTGGGGCCAACGTCCTGACTTTC
size: NA
J: TRBJ2-6
V: TRBV12-5
length: 13
D: NA

CDR3: CASSLSGTAYYEQYF
DNA: TGTGCCAGCAGCCTATCTGGGACAGCTTATTACGAGCAGTACTTC
size: NA
J: TRBJ2-7
V: TRBV5-6
length: 15
D: TRBD1

CDR3: CSVEKQAGVTEAFF
DNA: TGCAGCGTTGAAAAGCAGGCCGGGGTCACTGAAGCTTTCTTT
size: NA
J: TRBJ1-1
V: TRBV29-1
length: 14
D: NA

CDR3: CASSQARGLRSAEQYF
DNA: TGTGCCAGCAGCCAAGCTAGGGGGCTTAGGAGCGCCGAGCAGTACTTC
size: NA
J: TRBJ2-7
V: TRBV14
length: 16
D: TRBD1

CDR3: CASSLRDRDYGYTF
DNA: TGTGCCAGCAGCTTAAGGGACAGAGACTATGGCTACACCTTC
size: few
J: TRBJ1-2
V: TRBV11-3
length: 14
D: TRBD1

CDR3: CASSYGTGLRETQYF
DNA: TGTGCCAGCAGTTACGGGACAGGGTTACGAGAGACCCAGTACTTC
size: NA
J: TRBJ2-5
V: TRBV6-5
length: 15
D: TRBD1

CDR3: CASSKPPRLGNTIYF
DNA: TGTGCCAGCAGCAAACCCCCCAGACTGGGAAACACCATATATTTT
size: NA
J: TRBJ1-3
V: TRBV21-1
length: 15
D: NA

CDR3: CASSQEVGTSNQPQHF
DNA: TGCGCCAGCAGCCAAGAGGTAGGGACAAGCAATCAGCCCCAGCATTTT
size: NA
J: TRBJ1-5
V: TRBV4-3
length: 16
D: NA

CDR3: CASSLASRGETQYF
DNA: TGCGCCAGCAGCTTGGCCTCGAGGGGGGAGACCCAGTACTTC
size: NA
J: TRBJ2-5
V: TRBV5-1
length: 14
D: NA

CDR3: CASSSVGGAVGNEQFF
DNA: TGTGCCAGCAGCTCAGTAGGCGGAGCGGTCGGGAATGAGCAGTTCTTC
size: NA
J: TRBJ2-1
V: TRBV7-2
length: 16
D: NA

CDR3: CSVGRTGGMAGELFF
DNA: TGCAGCGTTGGCCGGACAGGGGGCATGGCCGGGGAGCTGTTTTTT
size: NA
J: TRBJ2-2
V: TRBV29-1
length: 15
D: TRBD1

CDR3: CASSRGGARETQYF
DNA: TGTGCCAGCAGCCGCGGGGGGGCGCGAGAGACCCAGTACTTC
size: NA
J: TRBJ2-5
V: TRBV7-7
length: 14
D: TRBD2

CDR3: CSVDELGGTGRDNSPLHF
DNA: TGCAGCGTTGATGAACTTGGGGGGACCGGCCGGGATAATTCACCCCTCCACTTT
size: NA
J: TRBJ1-6
V: TRBV29-1
length: 18
D: NA

CDR3: CASNPKGLSNEQFF
DNA: TGTGCCAGTAATCCTAAGGGACTTAGCAATGAGCAGTTCTTC
size: NA
J: TRBJ2-1
V: TRBV19
length: 14
D: NA

CDR3: CASSAGTGSTYEQYF
DNA: TGCGCCAGCAGCGCCGGGACAGGGAGTACCTACGAGCAGTACTTC
size: once
J: TRBJ2-7
V: TRBV5-1
length: 15
D: TRBD1

CDR3: CATSRDPADTQYF
DNA: TGTGCCACCAGCAGAGATCCGGCAGATACGCAGTATTTT
size: NA
J: TRBJ2-3
V: TRBV15
length: 13
D: NA

CDR3: CASSSTWSSYEQYF
DNA: TGTGCCAGCAGCTCGACTTGGAGCTCCTACGAGCAGTACTTC
size: few
J: TRBJ2-7
V: TRBV7-2
length: 14
D: NA

CDR3: CASRKDRVEEKLFF
DNA: TGTGCCAGTAGGAAGGACAGGGTGGAAGAAAAACTGTTTTTT
size: few
J: TRBJ1-4
V: TRBV19
length: 14
D: TRBD1

CDR3: CASSLDTGFNYGYTF
DNA: TGTGCCAGCAGCTTGGATACAGGGTTTAACTATGGCTACACCTTC
size: NA
J: TRBJ1-2
V: TRBV5-8
length: 15
D: NA

CDR3: CASSAGGGRVQPQHF
DNA: TGTGCCAGTAGCGCCGGAGGGGGCCGGGTTCAGCCCCAGCATTTT
size: NA
J: TRBJ1-5
V: TRBV19
length: 15
D: TRBD1

CDR3: CSVELAGVNTGELFF
DNA: TGCAGCGTTGAACTAGCGGGGGTAAACACCGGGGAGCTGTTTTTT
size: NA
J: TRBJ2-2
V: TRBV29-1
length: 15
D: TRBD2